Below are 22 T cell receptor beta chains sequenced from a single sample in a study of T cells in Graves' hyperthyroidism and ophthalmopathy. RNA transcripts provided the source from which TCR beta CDR3 regions were amplified. HTBI primers were employed in a first-round RT-PCR of the TCR CDR3. Using its own MiXCR run on the multiplex PCR reads, TCRdb lists one record per CDR3 protein. There are fewer than 450,000 distinct CDR3 sequences in the sample; approximately 18% occur only once, and about a third lies in the top ten. The sequencing sample was made of blood. All receptors derive from a woman aged 25-40 years with Graves' hyperthyroidism that later progressed to Graves' ophthalmopathy.

This clonotype has at least ten counts. V and J are TRBV6-6 and TRBJ2-5; the match to TRBD2 covers 10 bases. The CDR3 extends over 16 amino acids. Trimming took 0 bases from V and 5 from J; bases not matched to a gene: 6. Germline loops: CDR1 MNHNY, CDR2 SVGAGI (reference sequence). CDR3 sequence: CASSYSEAGGLETQYF. The CDR3 DNA sequence: TGTGCCAGCAGTTACTCGGAAGCGGGGGGGCTGGAGACCCAGTACTTC.

This clonotype was counted at least ten times. V and J are TRBV28 and TRBJ2-3, with D possibly matching TRBD2 (6 bases). This CDR3 comprises 16 residues. V was clipped by 5 bases and J by 1 base, with 16 bases between them. Per germline, CDR1 MDHEN and CDR2 SYDVKM. The CDR3 DNA is TGTGCCAGCAGTACTCCCGGGGGAGTAGGCACAGATACGCAGTATTTT. Translating it yields CASSTPGGVGTDTQYF.

In its sample, this clonotype was seen a few times. The chain is built from TRBV15 and TRBJ1-5; D perhaps matches TRBD1 (6 bases). The germline gives CDR1 LNHNV, CDR2 YYDKDF (reference sequence). The CDR3 is 14 amino acids. Trimming stripped 4 bases from V and 7 bases from J, with 14 bases between. The CDR3 DNA follows: TGTGCCACCAGCACTTACAGGGAGGGCCAGCCCCAGCATTTT. This translates into CATSTYREGQPQHF.

The chain carries TRBV5-1 and TRBJ2-7; possibly TRBD2 for D (6 bases). This CDR3 spans 13 amino acids. The germline V and J ends were trimmed by 4 bases and 6 bases, with 14 bases remaining between them. CDR1 and CDR2 (germline): SGHRS, YFSETQ. This CDR3 is CASSNRREGEQYF. For the CDR3, the DNA is TGCGCCAGCAGCAACAGGCGGGAAGGCGAGCAGTACTTC.

This clonotype was seen only a few times. The chain couples TRBV2 to TRBJ1-4; D is uncertain. V was trimmed by 11 bases and J by 3 bases, leaving 10 bases between them. CDR3 size: 12 residues. The V gene's germline CDR1 is SNHLY and CDR2 FYNNEI. The CDR3: CAGNRPNEKLFF. Written as DNA, the CDR3 is TGTGCCGGAAATCGGCCTAATGAAAAACTGTTTTTT.

V gene TRBV19 combines with J gene TRBJ1-2, with TRBD1 identical over 7 bases. The CDR3 has 13 residues. V lost 7 bases and J lost 2; bases outside the gene matches: 4. In germline, CDR1 is LNHDA, CDR2 SQIVND (reference sequence). CDR3 nucleotides: TGTGCCAGTAATCCAGGGGGGAACTATGGCTACACCTTC. It codes for CASNPGGNYGYTF.

This clonotype was picked up many times. This chain links TRBV12-3 or TRBV12-4 with TRBJ1-2; TRBD1 matches at 9 bases. This CDR3 is built from 14 residues. Germline trimming cut 3 bases from V and 7 bases from J; bases unmatched to any gene: 6. DNA of the CDR3: TGTGCCAGCAGTTTCACAACAGGGGGCCTTGGCTACACCTTC. Encoded protein: CASSFTTGGLGYTF.

In its sample, this clonotype was seen many times. A much larger clone lies a single base off, so this may be a read error. The chain employs TRBV5-1 and TRBJ1-6, with 7 bases lining up with TRBD1. This CDR3 has 15 amino acids. CDR1 SGHRS and CDR2 YFSETQ come from the germline V gene. The V segment lost 3 bases and the J segment 6 bases; nucleotides outside the gene matches: 6. In nucleotides, the CDR3 is TGCGCCAGCAGCTGGATGACAGGGTCTAATTCACCCCTCCACTTT. This sequence encodes CASSWMTGSNSPLHF.

This clonotype was observed many times. The chain carries TRBV10-3 and TRBJ1-3, with unresolved D. Germline V lookup: CDR1 ENHRY, CDR2 SYGVKD. The CDR3 has 16 residues. The ends were cut back, 1 base at V and 0 bases at J, with 10 bases in the middle. This CDR3 reads CAISELAHSSGNTIYF. CDR3 in DNA: TGTGCCATCAGTGAGTTAGCCCATTCCTCTGGAAACACCATATATTTT.

V gene TRBV28 combines with J gene TRBJ2-1, with 7 bases aligning to TRBD2. The ends lost 6 bases at V and 2 bases at J; junction bases unmatched: 7. The CDR3 spans 15 residues. Germline CDR1 is MDHEN and CDR2 is SYDVKM. The CDR3, as DNA: TGTGCCAGCAGCTCCCGGGAGGACGCCTACAATGAGCAGTTCTTC. Protein sequence: CASSSREDAYNEQFF.

The J gene is TRBJ2-3, the V gene TRBV11-2, with D hard to call. CDR1 and CDR2 from the germline V gene are SGHAT and FQNNGV. The CDR3 runs 14 residues. Between the trimmed V and J ends, which lost 3 bases and 2 bases, there was a span of 9 bases. CDR3 region: CASSFGRFTDTQYF. The CDR3 nucleotides read TGTGCCAGCAGCTTCGGGCGATTCACAGATACGCAGTATTTT.

In this sample, this clonotype turned up a few times. This chain joins TRBV5-1 and TRBJ2-7; 8 bases match TRBD2. Losses at the gene ends were 2 bases for V and 6 bases for J; bases not matched to a gene: 10. Germline lookup yields CDR1 SGHRS and CDR2 YFSETQ. This CDR3 is built from 15 residues. The CDR3 here is CASSLISGAQGEQYF. The CDR3 region has the DNA TGCGCCAGCAGCTTAATTAGCGGGGCCCAAGGCGAGCAGTACTTC. Variable domain in full (rest from reference TRBV5-1 and TRBJ2-7): KAGVTQTPRYLIKTRGQQVTLSCSPISGHRSVSWYQQTPGQGLQFLFEYFSETQRNKGNFPGRFSGRQFSNSRSEMNVSTLELGDSALYLCASSLISGAQGEQYFGPGTRLTVT.

This rearrangement joins TRBV6-2 or TRBV6-3 to TRBJ2-5; no clear D. V lost 5 bases and J lost 5, with 12 bases in between. CDR1 is MNHEY and CDR2 is SVGEGT in the germline V gene. The CDR3 length is 13 residues. CDR3 DNA sequence: TGTGCCAGCAGTCCTGGGTTCCGGGAGACCCAGTACTTC. Its protein is CASSPGFRETQYF.

The J gene is TRBJ2-3, the V gene TRBV7-9, with 10 bases that match TRBD2. This CDR3 spans 14 amino acids. V lost 5 bases, J lost 5 bases, and 4 bases stayed unmatched. Germline V CDR1 and CDR2: SEHNR, FQNEAQ (reference sequence). In DNA form, the CDR3 reads TGTGCCAGCAGCCTGACTAGCGGGCTAGATACGCAGTATTTT. Amino acid sequence: CASSLTSGLDTQYF.

This clonotype was detected a few times. V usage is TRBV9 and J usage is TRBJ2-1; the D call may be TRBD1 or TRBD2 (5 bases each). Germline CDR1 SGDLS, CDR2 YYNGEE. This CDR3 comprises 16 residues. V lost 4 bases and J lost 4, with 18 bases in between. The CDR3 here is CASSPGTSPTYNEQFF. The CDR3 coding sequence is TGTGCCAGCAGCCCGGGGACCTCCCCTACTTACAATGAGCAGTTCTTC.

This clonotype came up a few times. The chain joins TRBV27 to TRBJ2-5, with no clear D. The V gene lost 5 bases and the J gene lost 3 bases, with 10 bases spanning the gap. The CDR3 runs 13 residues. Germline V gene sequence: CDR1 MNHEY, CDR2 SMNVEV (reference sequence). The CDR3 coding sequence is TGTGCCAGCAGTAATGGGGTAGAAGAGACCCAGTACTTC. Its translation: CASSNGVEETQYF.

This clonotype was observed at least ten times. The chain uses TRBV28 and TRBJ2-3; the D gene is possibly TRBD1 (6 bases). Trimming took 6 bases from V and 5 from J, leaving 18 bases between them. CDR3 length equals 15 residues. Germline loops: CDR1 MDHEN, CDR2 SYDVKM. The CDR3 DNA reads TGTGCCAGCAGCCGAAACACGCAGGGGCGAGATACGCAGTATTTT. Encoded protein: CASSRNTQGRDTQYF.

This clonotype was counted many times. The rearrangement links TRBV29-1 to TRBJ2-5; D gene ambiguous. V lost 5 bases and J lost 3, with 4 bases in between. CDR1 is SQVTM and CDR2 is ANQGSEA in the germline V gene. The CDR3 runs 10 residues. The CDR3 DNA reads as TGCAGCGTTCGGGAAGAGACCCAGTACTTC. Its translation: CSVREETQYF.

This clonotype was recorded many times. This chain links TRBV10-3 with TRBJ2-7; D unclear. V lost 4 bases and J 0 bases, leaving 7 bases between the germline ends. Per the germline V gene, CDR1 is ENHRY and CDR2 is SYGVKD. The CDR3 runs 13 residues. CDR3 region: CAISGHSSYEQYF. The CDR3 coding sequence is TGTGCCATCAGTGGCCACAGCTCCTACGAGCAGTACTTC.

A few counts support this clonotype. The chain recombines TRBV5-1 with TRBJ2-7, with D perhaps TRBD1 (5 bases). Per the germline V gene, CDR1 is SGHRS and CDR2 is YFSETQ. V was clipped by 6 bases and J by 4 bases, with 14 bases between them. The CDR3 is 13 amino acids. This chain's CDR3 is CASTPRDGYEQYF. The CDR3 nucleotides are TGCGCCAGCACCCCCAGGGATGGGTACGAGCAGTACTTC.

Comments on this clonotype: A clone one base away is much larger, so this may be a read error. The rearrangement uses TRBV6-1 and TRBJ1-5; 9 nucleotides match TRBD1. This CDR3 is 16 amino acids long. Germline CDR1 reads MNHNS; CDR2 reads SASEGT. The DNA of the CDR3 is TGTGCCAGCAACAGACCGGGACAGGGTAGCTATCAGCCCCAGCATTTT. As protein: CASNRPGQGSYQPQHF.

The rearrangement links TRBV10-1 to TRBJ2-1; D is unresolved. This CDR3 has 13 residues. The V end was cut by 4 bases, the J end by 9 bases, with 13 bases between. Germline CDR1 WNHNN, CDR2 SYGVQD (reference sequence). CDR3 in DNA: TGCGCCAGCAGTGCTCGAGGCCGCGTTGAGCAGTTCTTC. Its protein product is CASSARGRVEQFF.